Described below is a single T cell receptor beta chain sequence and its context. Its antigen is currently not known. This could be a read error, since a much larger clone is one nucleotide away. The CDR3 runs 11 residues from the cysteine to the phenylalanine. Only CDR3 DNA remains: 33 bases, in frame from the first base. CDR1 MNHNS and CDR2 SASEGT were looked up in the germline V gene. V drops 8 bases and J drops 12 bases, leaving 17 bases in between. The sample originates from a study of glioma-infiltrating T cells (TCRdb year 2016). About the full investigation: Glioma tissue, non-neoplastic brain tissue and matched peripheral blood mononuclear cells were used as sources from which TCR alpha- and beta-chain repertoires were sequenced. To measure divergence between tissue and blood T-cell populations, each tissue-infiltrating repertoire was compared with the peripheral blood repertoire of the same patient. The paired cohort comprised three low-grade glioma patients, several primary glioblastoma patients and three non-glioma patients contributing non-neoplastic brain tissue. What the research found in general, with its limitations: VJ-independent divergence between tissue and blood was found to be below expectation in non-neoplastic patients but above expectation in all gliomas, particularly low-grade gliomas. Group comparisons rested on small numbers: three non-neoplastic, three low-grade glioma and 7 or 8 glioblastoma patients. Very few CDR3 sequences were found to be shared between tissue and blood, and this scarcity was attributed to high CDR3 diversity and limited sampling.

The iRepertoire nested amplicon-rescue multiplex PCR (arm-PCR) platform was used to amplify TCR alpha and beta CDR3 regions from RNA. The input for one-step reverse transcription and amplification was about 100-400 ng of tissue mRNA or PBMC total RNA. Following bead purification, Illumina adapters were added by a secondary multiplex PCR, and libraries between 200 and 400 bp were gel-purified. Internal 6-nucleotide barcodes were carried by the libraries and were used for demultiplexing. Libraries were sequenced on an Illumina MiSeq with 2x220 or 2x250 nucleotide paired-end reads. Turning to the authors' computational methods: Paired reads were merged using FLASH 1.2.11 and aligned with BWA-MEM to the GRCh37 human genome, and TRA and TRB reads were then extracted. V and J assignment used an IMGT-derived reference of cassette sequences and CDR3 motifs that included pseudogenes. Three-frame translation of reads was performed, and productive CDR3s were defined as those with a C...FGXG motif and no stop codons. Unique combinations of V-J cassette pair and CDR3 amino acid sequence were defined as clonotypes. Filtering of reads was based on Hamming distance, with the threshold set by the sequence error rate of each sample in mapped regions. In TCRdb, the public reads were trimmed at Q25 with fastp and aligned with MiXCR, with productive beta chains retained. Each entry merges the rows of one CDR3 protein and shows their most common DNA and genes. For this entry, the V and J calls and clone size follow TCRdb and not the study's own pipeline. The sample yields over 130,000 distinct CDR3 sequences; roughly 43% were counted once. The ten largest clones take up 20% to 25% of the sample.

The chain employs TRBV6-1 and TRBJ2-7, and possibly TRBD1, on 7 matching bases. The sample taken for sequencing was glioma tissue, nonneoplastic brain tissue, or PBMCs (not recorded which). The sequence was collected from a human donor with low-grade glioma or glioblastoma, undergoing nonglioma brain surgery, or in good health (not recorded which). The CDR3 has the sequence CASFQGGKRYF. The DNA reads TGTGCCAGCTTTCAGGGGGGTAAGCGGTACTTC.